Each of the 8 T cell receptor beta chains below was sequenced from the same sample in a study of beta chain features in type 1 diabetes. The study reverse transcribed the entire isolated RNA, so it sequenced expressed TCRB transcripts. The assay was immunoSEQ multiplex PCR, and TCRdb's table has in-frame clones only and misses some. The sample lists about 900,000 clones; about a sixth were seen once. The sample comprised naive CD4+ T cells from blood. The source of these receptors is a woman aged 18-30 years in good health.

This clone was seen only a few times. The rearrangement links TRBV5-4 to TRBJ2-1; 11 bases match TRBD2. The V and J ends lost 0 bases and 8 bases, in that order; junction bases with no gene match: 7. Germline CDR1 and CDR2: SGHNT and YYREEE (reference sequence). CDR3 length: 16 residues. The CDR3 bases are TGTGCCAGCAGCTTGGGTAGCGGGAGGGGGAGCCATGAGCAGTTCTTC. Amino acid sequence: CASSLGSGRGSHEQFF.

V gene TRBV6-1 combines with J gene TRBJ1-2; D not certain. CDR1 and CDR2 (germline): MNHNS, SASEGT. The CDR3 is 13 residues long. Trimming pared 7 bases from V and 2 bases from J, leaving 11 bases between. DNA for the CDR3: TGTGCCAGCACCAAGCTGCCCAACTATGGCTACACCTTC. Residues: CASTKLPNYGYTF.

This CDR3 reads CASSLVPYLMTSGSYNEQFF. The CDR3 DNA follows: TGTGCCAGCAGCTTAGTCCCTTATTTAATGACTAGCGGATCCTACAATGAGCAGTTCTTC. V and J are TRBV11-3 and TRBJ2-1; 9 positions match TRBD2. Germline lookup yields CDR1 SGHNT and CDR2 YENEEA. The ends lost 1 base at V and 1 base at J; junction bases unmatched: 14. The CDR3 runs 20 residues.

The V call is TRBV4-2, the J call TRBJ2-7, with D hard to call. The length of the CDR3 is 12 residues. From germline, CDR1 is LGHNA and CDR2 YNFKEQ. V lost 5 bases and J lost 0, with 5 bases in between. The CDR3 region has the DNA TGTGCCAGCAGCTACAACTCCTACGAGCAGTACTTC. Translation: CASSYNSYEQYF.

This clone was observed a handful of times. The V and J genes are TRBV10-3 and TRBJ2-7; D unclear. V lost 3 bases to trimming and J lost 2 bases, with 17 bases between them. This CDR3 is built from 16 residues. Germline lookup yields CDR1 ENHRY and CDR2 SYGVKD. For the CDR3, the DNA is TGTGCCATCAGTGATTCGGTTAACAGAATCACCTACGAGCAGTACTTC. It encodes CAISDSVNRITYEQYF.

The chain links TRBV28 to TRBJ2-5, with 10 bases that match TRBD1. After removal of 3 bases from V and 4 bases from J, the junction contained 5 bases not matched to a gene. The CDR3 sequence is 15 residues long. CDR1 and CDR2 from the germline V gene are MDHEN and SYDVKM. The CDR3 nucleotides read TGTGCCAGCAGTTTTATTGGGACAGGGGCAGAGACCCAGTACTTC. Encoded protein: CASSFIGTGAETQYF.

V gene TRBV7-2 combines with J gene TRBJ2-1, with D possibly matching TRBD1 (5 bases). The CDR3 is 13 amino acids. Germline V gene lookup returns CDR1 SGHTA and CDR2 FQGNSA. V lost 1 base to trimming and J lost 9 bases, with 10 bases between them. CDR3 DNA sequence: TGTGCCAGCAGCTTAGACAGGTGGAGTGAGCAGTTCTTC. Translating it yields CASSLDRWSEQFF.

There are a few counts of this clone. The genes are TRBV6-5 and TRBJ1-2; possibly TRBD1 for D (5 bases). CDR1 and CDR2 from the germline V gene are MNHEY and SVGAGI. The CDR3 extends over 14 amino acids. Trimming took 8 bases from V and 8 from J, leaving 21 bases between them. The CDR3 loop is CASSPGLSIFGYTF. The CDR3 DNA is TGTGCCAGCTCCCCGGGACTGAGCATTTTCGGCTACACCTTC.